Listed here are 8 T cell receptor beta chains from one sample, sequenced in a study of blood T cells in healthy people across ages. Through a sample-barcoded 5' primer and a J-beta primer mix, a second PCR was run for 7 to 11 cycles. MiXCR, run by TCRdb on the 5' RACE reads, gives a single entry per CDR3 protein. The sample has roughly 680,000 distinct CDR3 sequences; approximately 52% are singletons. The sequenced sample was blood. Source of these receptors: a woman at least 80 years old in good health.

There are a few counts of this clonotype. The chain joins TRBV12-3 or TRBV12-4 to TRBJ1-3; D remains unclear. The CDR3 has 13 amino acids. Trimming removed 2 bases from V and 3 bases from J, with 5 bases in between. CDR3 bases: TGTGCCAGCAGTTTATCTGGTGGAAACACCATATATTTT. As protein: CASSLSGGNTIYF.

The chain couples TRBV20-1 to TRBJ2-3; 9 bases line up with TRBD1. The germline CDR1 and CDR2 sequences are DFQATT and SNEGSKA (reference sequence). The CDR3 covers 17 residues. Trimming removed 0 bases from V and 4 bases from J; junction bases left unmatched: 11. The CDR3 sequence is CSARDSRKTGGPDTQYF. In nucleotides, the CDR3 is TGCAGTGCTAGAGATAGCCGGAAAACAGGGGGCCCAGATACGCAGTATTTT.

The chain is built from TRBV3-1 and TRBJ2-2; 9 bases match TRBD1. After removal of 6 bases from V and 2 bases from J, the junction contained 10 bases not matched to a gene. Germline CDR1 and CDR2: LGHDT and YNNKEL (reference sequence). This CDR3 is 17 amino acids long. In DNA form, the CDR3 reads TGTGCCAGCAGTCACCCCGGACAGGGGCTAAACACCGGGGAGCTGTTTTTT. It codes for CASSHPGQGLNTGELFF.

In this sample, this clonotype turned up a few times. The genes are TRBV29-1 and TRBJ2-2; 12 nucleotides match TRBD1. V was pared by 5 bases and J by 6 bases, with 7 bases of the junction left unmatched. Per germline, CDR1 SQVTM and CDR2 ANQGSEA. This CDR3 region has 15 residues. CDR3 protein: CSVSGTGGFAGELFF. The CDR3 DNA follows: TGCAGCGTTTCCGGGACAGGGGGCTTTGCCGGGGAGCTGTTTTTT.

The J gene is TRBJ2-3, the V gene TRBV20-1; 8 nucleotides match TRBD2. Per the germline V gene, CDR1 is DFQATT and CDR2 is SNEGSKA (reference sequence). The CDR3 length is 16 residues. J gave up 3 bases and V 3 bases, and 11 bases lay outside the gene matches. The CDR3 region is CSASTGGQLLTDTQYF. The CDR3 coding sequence is TGCAGTGCTAGTACGGGGGGGCAACTTTTAACAGATACGCAGTATTTT.

This chain joins TRBV18 and TRBJ2-6; D is perhaps TRBD1 or TRBD2 (5 bases each). Germline lookup yields CDR1 KGHSH and CDR2 LQKENI. The CDR3 contains 17 residues. V was pared by 6 bases and J by 0 bases, with 15 bases between. In DNA, the CDR3 is TGTGCCAGCTCCAATACCGGGGACCCCTCTGGGGCCAACGTCCTGACTTTC. Its translation: CASSNTGDPSGANVLTF.

This clonotype was recorded at least ten times. The chain carries TRBV3-1 and TRBJ2-1; 8 bases line up with TRBD2. Per the germline V gene, CDR1 is LGHDT and CDR2 is YNNKEL (reference sequence). Losses at the gene ends were 5 bases for V and 5 bases for J; bases not matched to a gene: 11. The CDR3 is 16 amino acids. DNA of the CDR3: TGTGCCAGCAGCGCTGCAAGCGGGGGTTTTCACAATGAGCAGTTCTTC. Translating it yields CASSAASGGFHNEQFF.

The chain carries TRBV28 and TRBJ2-1; 12 nucleotides match TRBD1. The CDR3 covers 15 residues. After removal of 4 bases from V and 8 bases from J, the junction contained 6 bases not matched to a gene. In germline, CDR1 is MDHEN, CDR2 SYDVKM. CDR3 in amino acids: CASSSSGTGGYEQFF. The CDR3 DNA reads TGTGCCAGCAGTTCTTCCGGGACAGGGGGCTATGAGCAGTTCTTC.